Each of the 5 T cell receptor beta chains below was sequenced from the same sample in a study of cytomegalovirus exposure and HLA in healthy donors. The protocol was immunoSEQ multiplex PCR, while the TCRdb copy is restricted to in-frame clones and leaves out a portion. The table shows hundreds of thousands of clones, with roughly 87% occurring only once. The source material was PBMCs. The receptor set was obtained from a man aged 18 to 35 in good health and CMV-seropositive.

The chain couples TRBV27 to TRBJ1-2, with D possibly matching TRBD1 (5 bases). Germline CDR1 MNHEY, CDR2 SMNVEV (reference sequence). This CDR3 comprises 15 residues. The V and J ends lost 6 bases and 4 bases respectively, with 18 bases between them. Here the CDR3 reads CASSQSLRGSYGYTF. The CDR3 DNA reads TGTGCCAGCAGCCAATCCTTAAGGGGTAGCTATGGCTACACCTTC.

J is TRBJ2-2 and V is TRBV28, with 9 bases that match TRBD1. The CDR3 is 14 amino acids. Germline trimming cut 6 bases from V and 7 bases from J; bases unmatched to any gene: 6. Germline V lookup: CDR1 MDHEN, CDR2 SYDVKM. CDR3 nucleotide sequence: TGTGCCAGCAGACAAACAGGGGGCGGCGGGGAGCTGTTTTTT. This gives the protein CASRQTGGGGELFF.

This clone was observed a handful of times. The genes are TRBV27 and TRBJ1-2, with 8 bases fitting TRBD1. The CDR3 is made up of 15 amino acids. Trimming at V came to 5 bases and at J to 2 bases, leaving 7 bases not matched to a gene. CDR1 and CDR2 from the germline V gene are MNHEY and SMNVEV (reference sequence). CDR3 in DNA: TGTGCCAGCAGTCCAGGGGGCGCGGGCAACTATGGCTACACCTTC. As protein: CASSPGGAGNYGYTF.

The chain carries TRBV7-2 and TRBJ1-4, with D possibly matching TRBD1 (6 bases). CDR3 length equals 13 residues. V shed 8 bases and J shed 4 bases, with 11 bases lying between them. Germline CDR1 and CDR2: SGHTA and FQGNSA. As DNA, the CDR3 is TGTGCCAGCGGTGACAGGCTTAATGAAAAACTGTTTTTT. As protein: CASGDRLNEKLFF. Full variable domain (outside the CDR3, taken from reference TRBV7-2 and TRBJ1-4): GAGVSQSPSNKVTEKGKDVELRCDPISGHTALYWYRQSLGQGLEFLIYFQGNSAPDKSGLPSDRFSAERTGGSVSTLTIQRTQQEDSAVYLCASGDRLNEKLFFGSGTQLSVL.

This chain connects TRBV29-1 to TRBJ2-7, with 7 bases that match TRBD1. The V gene's germline CDR1 is SQVTM and CDR2 ANQGSEA. The V segment lost 6 bases and the J segment 0 bases; nucleotides outside the gene matches: 23. This CDR3 comprises 19 residues. The CDR3 loop reads CSVLGWDSEGKESSYEQYF. In nucleotides, the CDR3 is TGCAGCGTGTTGGGGTGGGACAGTGAGGGGAAAGAGAGCTCCTACGAGCAGTACTTC.